This T cell receptor beta chain was documented in a study of T cell changes during pregnancy in multiple sclerosis. On this clone: The junction and the germline gene differ at one end; a read error may be behind it.

CDR3 size: 13 residues. Germline V gene sequence: CDR1 SGHDN, CDR2 FVKESK. Here immunoSEQ multiplex PCR was the method, and the copy in TCRdb shows in-frame clones only, minus some. The data show tens of thousands of clones, 90% seen once. This receptor was identified in a female donor in good health, enrolled as a control in a pregnancy study. The source was peripheral blood, collected in the first trimester of pregnancy. This chain uses TRBV14 with TRBJ1-6, with unresolved D. For the CDR3, the DNA is TGTGCCAGCAGCCCCTCCCATAATTCACCCCTCCACTTT. This codes for CASSPSHNSPLHF. Combining the CDR3 with reference TRBV14 and TRBJ1-6 gives the whole variable domain EAGVTQFPSHSVIEKGQTVTLRCDPISGHDNLYWYRRVMGKEIKFLLHFVKESKQDESGMPNNRFLAERTGGTYSTLKVQPAELEDSGVYFCASSPSHNSPLHFGNGTRLTVT.